This T cell receptor beta chain was recovered during a study of blood T cells in healthy people across ages. The CDR3 covers 16 residues. In germline, CDR1 is SNHLY, CDR2 FYNNEI. PCR was performed a second time for about 6 to 11 cycles using a sample-barcoded 5' primer and a J-beta primer mix. TCRdb re-derived calls from the 5' RACE reads in MiXCR, one entry per CDR3 protein. The table shows 600,000 or so distinct CDR3 sequences, with about 45% occurring only once. Sample: blood. The chain recombines TRBV2 with TRBJ2-4, with D tentatively TRBD1 (6 bases). Near its end, the DNA agrees better with TRBJ2-7, so the J call may be wrong. This receptor was taken from an elderly man in good health. The CDR3 coding sequence is TGTGCCAGCAGTGAACCGGACAGCCCCGACTCCTACGAGCAGTACTTC. Its translation: CASSEPDSPDSYEQYF.